A single T cell receptor beta chain is shown here with its context. Its antigen remains unknown. The sample originates from a study of T cell responses to AZD1222 COVID-19 vaccine. The CDR3 totals 13 residues. Germline lookup yields CDR1 SGHDN and CDR2 FVKESK. Trimming removed 0 bases at V and 2 bases at J, with 5 bases between. The assay was immunoSEQ multiplex PCR, and TCRdb's table has in-frame clones only and misses some. There are 140,000 to 150,000 clones in the sample; roughly 92% occur only once, and about 5.1% lies in the top ten. Study-level results: Spike-specific TCRs gained breadth and depth after people received two AZD1222 doses. Unmutated regions of variants are reportedly targeted by nearly half of spike-specific TCRs. There were mostly white British donors and more females than males, and clonal diversity was possibly underestimated. Regions 160-218 and 743-854 dominated among vaccine-associated CD4 TCRs spanning spike.

The rearrangement links TRBV14 to TRBJ2-7; D not resolved. This sample comprised peripheral blood, obtained on day 0 of AZD1222 vaccination. This clonotype originated in an adult in good health. The CDR3 DNA is TGTGCCAGCAGCCAAGACCGTCCCTACGAGCAGTACTTC. This codes for CASSQDRPYEQYF. Full variable domain (outside the CDR3, taken from reference TRBV14 and TRBJ2-7): EAGVTQFPSHSVIEKGQTVTLRCDPISGHDNLYWYRRVMGKEIKFLLHFVKESKQDESGMPNNRFLAERTGGTYSTLKVQPAELEDSGVYFCASSQDRPYEQYFGPGTRLTVT.